This T cell receptor beta chain was identified in a study of blood T cell repertoires in COVID-19. About the research overall: There were acute and convalescent COVID-19 samples, and they came from the United States, Italy and Spain.

CDR1 and CDR2 from the germline V gene are SGHTA and FQGNSA. V was pared by 1 base and J by 4 bases, with 13 bases between. The CDR3 is 15 residues long. In the study's own analysis: Reference gene primers were amplified, and this amplification served to estimate nucleated cell counts. TCRdb's table, derived via immunoSEQ multiplex PCR, lists solely in-frame clones and lacks some. That table gives V, J and clone size, and the DNA gave D and trimming. Counted here are about 170,000 clones, around 84% occurring once; the ten biggest clones make up 2.5%. The TCR originated in an elderly woman with COVID-19, enrolled during active disease. This sequence joins TRBV7-2 and TRBJ1-2; D uncertain. The sequenced sample was peripheral blood. In DNA form, the CDR3 reads TGTGCCAGCAGCTTAGGAGACACCCAAATCTATGGCTACACCTTC. Protein sequence: CASSLGDTQIYGYTF.